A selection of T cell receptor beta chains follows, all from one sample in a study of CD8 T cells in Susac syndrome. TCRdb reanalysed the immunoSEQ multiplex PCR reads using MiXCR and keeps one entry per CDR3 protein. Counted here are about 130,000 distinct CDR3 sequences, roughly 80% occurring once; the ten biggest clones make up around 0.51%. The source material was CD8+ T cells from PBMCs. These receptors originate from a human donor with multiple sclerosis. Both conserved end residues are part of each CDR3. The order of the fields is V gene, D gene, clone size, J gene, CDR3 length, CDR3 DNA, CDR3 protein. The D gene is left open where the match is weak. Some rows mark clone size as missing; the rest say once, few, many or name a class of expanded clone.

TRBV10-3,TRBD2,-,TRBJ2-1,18,TGTGCCATCAGTGACCCGGGACTAGCGGGGCCTTCCTACAATGAGCAGTTCTTC,CAISDPGLAGPSYNEQFF
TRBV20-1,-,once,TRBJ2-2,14,TGCAGTGCTAGGTTGGCCACTCCTACCGGGGAGCTGTTTTTT,CSARLATPTGELFF
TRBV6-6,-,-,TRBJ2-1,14,TGTGCCAGCAGTTGGAGTTTAGTCTACAATGAGCAGTTCTTC,CASSWSLVYNEQFF
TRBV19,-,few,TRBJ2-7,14,TGTGCCAGTAGTGCCTCCGGGGCCTACTACGAGCAGTACTTC,CASSASGAYYEQYF
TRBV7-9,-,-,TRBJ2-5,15,TGTGCCAGCAGGCCGGGATTCACCGTAATGGAGACCCAGTACTTC,CASRPGFTVMETQYF
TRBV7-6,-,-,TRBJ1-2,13,TGTGCCAGCAGCTTAGGGGAGGGCGAGGGCTACACCTTC,CASSLGEGEGYTF
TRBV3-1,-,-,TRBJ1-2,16,TGTGCCAGCAGCCAAGCCGACGGAATAACTAACTATGGCTACACCTTC,CASSQADGITNYGYTF
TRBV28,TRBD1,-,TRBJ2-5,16,TGTGCCAGCAGCCTGAGAAAGGGACAGGGCGAAGAGACCCAGTACTTC,CASSLRKGQGEETQYF
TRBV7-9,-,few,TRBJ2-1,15,TGTGCCAGCACCTTTACCCTCACAAGCATTGATGAGCAGTTCTTC,CASTFTLTSIDEQFF
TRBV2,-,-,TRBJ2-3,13,TGTGCCAGCTGGGACCGCGGCACAGATACGCAGTATTTT,CASWDRGTDTQYF
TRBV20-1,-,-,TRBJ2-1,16,TGCAGTGCTGGGGTCTCCTCTACAGGGTTCGACAATGAGCAGTTCTTC,CSAGVSSTGFDNEQFF
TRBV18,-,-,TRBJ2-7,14,TGTGCCAGCTCACCATCCGGCGGGGACTACGAGCAGTACTTC,CASSPSGGDYEQYF
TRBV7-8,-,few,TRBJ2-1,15,TGTGCCAGCAGCTTAGCGGGGGAGGCATACAATGAGCAGTTCTTC,CASSLAGEAYNEQFF
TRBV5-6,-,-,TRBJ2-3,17,TGTGCCAGCAGCTTCAAGTCAGGGGTGGCGGCCTCAGATACGCAGTATTTT,CASSFKSGVAASDTQYF
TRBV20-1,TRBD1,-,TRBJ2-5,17,TGCAGTGCTAGTCGACATGACAGGGATTTTTTCCAAGAGACCCAGTACTTC,CSASRHDRDFFQETQYF
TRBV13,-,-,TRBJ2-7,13,TGTGCCAGCAGGAACAGCGGAGACTACGAGCAGTACTTC,CASRNSGDYEQYF
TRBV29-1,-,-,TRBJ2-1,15,TGCAGCGTTGAAGGACCGGTCGAAGGTGGCTATGAGCAGTTCTTC,CSVEGPVEGGYEQFF
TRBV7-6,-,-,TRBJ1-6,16,TGTGCCAGCAGCCCCGTTCTTGTAGGGCGACGTTCACCCCTCCACTTT,CASSPVLVGRRSPLHF
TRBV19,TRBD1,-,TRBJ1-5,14,TGTGCCAGTAATTTCAGGGGGGCGAATCAGCCCCAGCATTTT,CASNFRGANQPQHF
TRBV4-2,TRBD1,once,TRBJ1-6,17,TGTGCCAGCAGCCAGACAGGGGGCTACTCCTATAATTCACCCCTCCACTTT,CASSQTGGYSYNSPLHF
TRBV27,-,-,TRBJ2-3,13,TGTGCCAGCAGAGCGGTGGTGGGAGATACGCAGTATTTT,CASRAVVGDTQYF
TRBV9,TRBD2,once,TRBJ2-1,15,TGTGCCAGCAGCCCTGGACTAGAGGGGCCCAATGAGCAGTTCTTC,CASSPGLEGPNEQFF
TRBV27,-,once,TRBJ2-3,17,TGTGCCAGCAGTTTAAAAAGGCCAGGGCTGGTAACAGATACGCAGTATTTT,CASSLKRPGLVTDTQYF
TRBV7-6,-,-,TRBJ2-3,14,TGTGCCAGCAGCTTCGGGGAGTTCACAGATACGCAGTATTTT,CASSFGEFTDTQYF
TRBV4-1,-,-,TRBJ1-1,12,TGCGCCAGCAGCCACGGGCCCACTGAAGCTTTCTTT,CASSHGPTEAFF
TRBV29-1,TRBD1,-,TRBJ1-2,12,TGCAGCGTTGTTGAGGGGGCAGGTGGCTACACCTTC,CSVVEGAGGYTF
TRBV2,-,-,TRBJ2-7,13,TGTGCCAGCAGGGTTTTCCCTTCCTACGAGCAGTACTTC,CASRVFPSYEQYF
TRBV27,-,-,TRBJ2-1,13,TGTGCCAGCAGTTTATGGCACGGAGATGAGCAGTTCTTC,CASSLWHGDEQFF
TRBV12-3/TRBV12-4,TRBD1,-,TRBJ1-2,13,TGTGCCAGCAGCCCGACAGGGACCTATGGCTACACCTTC,CASSPTGTYGYTF
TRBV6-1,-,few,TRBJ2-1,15,TGTGCCAGCAGTGAAGCGCAGGCAGTCAACAATGAGCAGTTCTTC,CASSEAQAVNNEQFF
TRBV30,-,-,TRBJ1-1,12,TGTGCCTGGATCGGTATGAACACTGAAGCTTTCTTT,CAWIGMNTEAFF
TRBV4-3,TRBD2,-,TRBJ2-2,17,TGCGCCAGCAGCCAAGAACTACTAGCGGGAGGGCCCGGGGAGCTGTTTTTT,CASSQELLAGGPGELFF
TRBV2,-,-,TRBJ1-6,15,TGTGCCAGCAGCCCCCCGGACCTCTATAATTCACCCCTCCACTTT,CASSPPDLYNSPLHF
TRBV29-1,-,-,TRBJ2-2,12,TGCAGCGTTCAGGGGAACACCGGGGAGCTGTTTTTT,CSVQGNTGELFF
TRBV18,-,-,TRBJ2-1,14,TGTGCCAGCTCACCAGGGGAGTTCTACAATGAGCAGTTCTTC,CASSPGEFYNEQFF
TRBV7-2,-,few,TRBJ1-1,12,TGTGCCAGCTCCCTTGGGCCGTCAGAAGCTTTCTTT,CASSLGPSEAFF
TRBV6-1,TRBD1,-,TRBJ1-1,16,TGTGCCAGCAGTGACGGGACAGTGGTGGGTGGCACTGAAGCTTTCTTT,CASSDGTVVGGTEAFF
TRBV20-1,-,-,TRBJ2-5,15,TGCAGTGCTAGAGATCTCGGTGTACTTTGGGAGACCCAGTACTTC,CSARDLGVLWETQYF
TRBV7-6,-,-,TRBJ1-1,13,TGTGCCAGCAGCTTAGGGAAGAACACTGAAGCTTTCTTT,CASSLGKNTEAFF
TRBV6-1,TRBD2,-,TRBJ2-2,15,TGTGCCAGCAGTGAAGATCTGGGGGGGGCCGGGGAGCTGTTTTTT,CASSEDLGGAGELFF
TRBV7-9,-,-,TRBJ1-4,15,TGTGCCAGCAGCCCGCGGACAGCGTCTGGAGAAAAACTGTTTTTT,CASSPRTASGEKLFF
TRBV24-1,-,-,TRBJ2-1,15,TGTGCCACCAGTGATTTGGCTTCCTCCTACAATGAGCAGTTCTTC,CATSDLASSYNEQFF
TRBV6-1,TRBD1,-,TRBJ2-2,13,TGTGCCAGTCTGGACAGGGATTCCGGGGAGCTGTTTTTT,CASLDRDSGELFF
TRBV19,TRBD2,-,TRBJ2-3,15,TGTGCCAGTAGTATAGCGGGAGGGAGCACAGATACGCAGTATTTT,CASSIAGGSTDTQYF
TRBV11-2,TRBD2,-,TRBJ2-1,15,TGTGCCAGCAGCCCCCAGACTAGCGGGGGCAATGAGCAGTTCTTC,CASSPQTSGGNEQFF
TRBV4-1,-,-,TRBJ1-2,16,TGCGCCAGCAGCCATCCCTTAGGGCAGGGAGGAAATGGCTACACCTTC,CASSHPLGQGGNGYTF
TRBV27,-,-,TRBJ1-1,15,TGTGCCAGCAGTGTTTCCTCCGGGGCAGGCACTGAAGCTTTCTTT,CASSVSSGAGTEAFF
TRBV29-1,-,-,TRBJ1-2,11,TGCAGCGTTGAAACGCCTTATGGCTACACCTTC,CSVETPYGYTF
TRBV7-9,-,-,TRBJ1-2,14,TGTGCCAGCAGACCTAAAAAATCCCGGGATGGCTACACCTTC,CASRPKKSRDGYTF
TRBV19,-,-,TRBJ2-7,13,TGTGCCAGTAGGGAAAGACAGCGCTACGAGCAGTACTTC,CASRERQRYEQYF
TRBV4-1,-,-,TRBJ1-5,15,TGCGCCAGCAGCCCAAACGTTCGGGGTGGTCAGCCCCAGCATTTT,CASSPNVRGGQPQHF